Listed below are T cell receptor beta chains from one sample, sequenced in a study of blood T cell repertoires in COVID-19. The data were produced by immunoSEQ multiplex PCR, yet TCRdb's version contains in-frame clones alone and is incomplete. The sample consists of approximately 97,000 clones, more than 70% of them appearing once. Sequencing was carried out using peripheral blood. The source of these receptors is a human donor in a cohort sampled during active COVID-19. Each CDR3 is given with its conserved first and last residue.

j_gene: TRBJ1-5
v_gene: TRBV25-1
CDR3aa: CASSEGGGGQPQHF

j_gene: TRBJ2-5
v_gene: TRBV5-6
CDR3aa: CASSLVSGRRYETQYF

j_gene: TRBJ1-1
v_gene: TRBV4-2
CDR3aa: CASSQVGQGDTEAFF

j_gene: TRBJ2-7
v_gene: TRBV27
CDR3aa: CASTAPGLAGGLLAEQYF

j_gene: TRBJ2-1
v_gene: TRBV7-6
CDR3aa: CASSFLPGPSGDYNEQFF

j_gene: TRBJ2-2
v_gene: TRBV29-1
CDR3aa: CSARDPGTGVTGELFF

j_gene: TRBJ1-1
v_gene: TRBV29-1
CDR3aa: CSAGTGGDTEAFF

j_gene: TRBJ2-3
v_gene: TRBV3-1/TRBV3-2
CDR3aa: CASSFDSTGFADTQYF

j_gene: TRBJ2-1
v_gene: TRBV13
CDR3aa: CASSFGFGRENFYNEQFF

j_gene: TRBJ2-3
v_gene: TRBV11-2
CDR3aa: CASSSSTGSADTQYF

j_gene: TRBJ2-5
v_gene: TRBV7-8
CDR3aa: CASSLGSRTSGRGETQYF

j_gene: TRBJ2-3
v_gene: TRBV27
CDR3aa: CASSLQGWSDTQYF

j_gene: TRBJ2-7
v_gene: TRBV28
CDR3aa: CASSPGTRTYYEQYF

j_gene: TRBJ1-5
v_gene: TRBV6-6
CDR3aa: CASSRVDRAQPQHF

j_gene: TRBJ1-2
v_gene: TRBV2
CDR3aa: CASSVLAGNGYTF

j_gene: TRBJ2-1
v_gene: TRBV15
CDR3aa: CATAHGGSLYNEQFF

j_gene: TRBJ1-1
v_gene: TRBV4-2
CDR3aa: CASSQDTAGGRRTEAFF

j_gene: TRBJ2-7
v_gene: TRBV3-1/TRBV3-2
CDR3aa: CASSLIAGSSSYEQYF

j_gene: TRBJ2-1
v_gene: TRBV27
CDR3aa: CASSLSASGRVEQFF

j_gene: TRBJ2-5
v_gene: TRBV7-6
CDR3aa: CASTGQGETQYF

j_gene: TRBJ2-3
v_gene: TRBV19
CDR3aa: CASTSGGGTDTQYF

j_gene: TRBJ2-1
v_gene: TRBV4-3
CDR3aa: CASSRTSGVYNEQFF

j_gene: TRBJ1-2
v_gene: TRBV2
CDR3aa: CASSVTVAGTTNGYTF

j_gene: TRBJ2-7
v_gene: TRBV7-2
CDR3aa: CASSLLSGTSSYEQYF

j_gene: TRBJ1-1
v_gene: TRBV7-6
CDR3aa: CASSSTITGVPTAFF

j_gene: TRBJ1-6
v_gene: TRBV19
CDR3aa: CASSIEGVNSPLHF

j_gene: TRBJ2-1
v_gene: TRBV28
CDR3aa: CASSFVNEQFF

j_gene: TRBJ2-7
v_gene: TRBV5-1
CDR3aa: CASSLGWDRGKNEQYF

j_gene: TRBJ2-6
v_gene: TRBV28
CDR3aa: CASSFSSRAVSIRSSGANVLTF

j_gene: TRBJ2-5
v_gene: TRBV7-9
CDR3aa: CASTPPLQGGTQYF

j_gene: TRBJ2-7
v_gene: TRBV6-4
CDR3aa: CASQMEAGVGEQYF

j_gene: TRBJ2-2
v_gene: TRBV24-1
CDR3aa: CATGITGSGELFF

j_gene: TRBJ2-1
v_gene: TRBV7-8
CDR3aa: CASSLRTSIWQFF

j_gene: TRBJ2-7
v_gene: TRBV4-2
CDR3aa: CASSGIRQEIVDEQYF

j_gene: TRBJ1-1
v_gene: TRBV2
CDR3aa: CASRAGLFTEAFF

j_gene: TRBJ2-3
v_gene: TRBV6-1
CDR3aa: CASSEDSGDTQYF

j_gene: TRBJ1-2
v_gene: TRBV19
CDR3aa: CASQIGTGGLTDYGYTF

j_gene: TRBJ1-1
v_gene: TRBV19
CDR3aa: CASSMLPGQLNTEAFF

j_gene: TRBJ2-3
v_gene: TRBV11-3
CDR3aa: CASSKGQGSDTQYF

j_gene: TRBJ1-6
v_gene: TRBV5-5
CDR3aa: CASSPGSTRYNSPLHF

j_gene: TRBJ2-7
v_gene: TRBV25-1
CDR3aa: CASSRMAGDYEQYF

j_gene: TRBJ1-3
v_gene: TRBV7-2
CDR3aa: CASSFGLAGSSGNTIYF

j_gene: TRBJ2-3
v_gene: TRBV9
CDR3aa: CASSVGVAGDTDTQYF

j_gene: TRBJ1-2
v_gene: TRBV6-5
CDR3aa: CASSRLGAGSYGYTF

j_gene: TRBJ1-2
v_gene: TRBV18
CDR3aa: CASSLLVEVDGYTF

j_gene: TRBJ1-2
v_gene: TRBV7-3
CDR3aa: CASSFETGGDYTF

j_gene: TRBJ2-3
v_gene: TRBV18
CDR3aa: CASPGREPGTDTQYF

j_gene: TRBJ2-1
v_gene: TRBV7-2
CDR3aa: CASSPHLAGSYNEQFF

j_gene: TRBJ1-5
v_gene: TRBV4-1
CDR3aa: CASSQGPGLPGQVSNQPQHF

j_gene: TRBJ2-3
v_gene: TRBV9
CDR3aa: CASSPTSGSTDTQYF

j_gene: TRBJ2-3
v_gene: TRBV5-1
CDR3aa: CASSQEALSSTDTQYF

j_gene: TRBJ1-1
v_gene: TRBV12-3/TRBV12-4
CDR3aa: CASSLSAGPGAFF

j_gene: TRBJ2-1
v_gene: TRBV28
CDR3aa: CASSLRLVPSAYNEQFF

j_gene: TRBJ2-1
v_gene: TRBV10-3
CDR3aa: CAESSGEGNEQFF

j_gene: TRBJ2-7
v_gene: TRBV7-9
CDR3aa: CASEEINYEQYF

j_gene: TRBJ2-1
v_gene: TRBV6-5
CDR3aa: CASSYGQVSYNEQFF

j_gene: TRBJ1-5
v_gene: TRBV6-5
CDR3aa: CASSYSQVGRDQPQHF

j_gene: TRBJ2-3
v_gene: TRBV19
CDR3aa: CASRPGLADSTDTQYF

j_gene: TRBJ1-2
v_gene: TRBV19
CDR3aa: CASTRDRGPGGYTF

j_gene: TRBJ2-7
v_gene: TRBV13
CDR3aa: CASSSIRTSGSYEQYF